Listed below are T cell receptor beta chains from one sample, sequenced in a study of CXCR3-negative and CXCR3-positive naive CD8 T cells. TCRdb re-called the 5' RACE reads and gives one entry per CDR3 protein, without DNA. The listing records nearly 45,000 distinct CDR3 sequences. The sequenced sample was memory CD8+ T cells from blood. These receptors were taken from a human donor in good health. Some clones in this sample may be carry-over from other donors' samples. The CDR3 runs from the conserved cysteine through the conserved F or W. The order of the fields is V gene, J gene, CDR3 protein.

TRBV29-1	TRBJ2-3	CSATSGTESTDTQYF
TRBV6-2/TRBV6-3	TRBJ2-2	CASRGQSNTGELFF
TRBV11-2	TRBJ2-4	CASSYPTGLAKNIQYF
TRBV7-8	TRBJ2-1	CASSFSGGFYNEQFF
TRBV29-1	TRBJ1-1	CSVEGADRDTEAFF
TRBV18	TRBJ2-1	CASSVADGNNEQFF
TRBV20-1	TRBJ1-1	CSARGDRGKTEAFF
TRBV19	TRBJ2-4	CASSPLGSKNIQYF
TRBV29-1	TRBJ2-2	CSVLYSGSTGELFF
TRBV20-1	TRBJ2-1	CSAVVDIYNEQFF
TRBV14	TRBJ1-5	CASSQGYLQPQHF
TRBV28	TRBJ2-2	CASSLIQRGPNTGELFF
TRBV28	TRBJ1-1	CASRDIVRGMNTEAFF
TRBV29-1	TRBJ2-7	CSVVDSTGASYVVYF
TRBV6-2/TRBV6-3	TRBJ1-5	CASTNGENQPQHF
TRBV14	TRBJ1-2	CASSQQGDVYGYTF
TRBV14	TRBJ1-2	CASSQDLSGPYGYTF
TRBV20-1	TRBJ2-7	CSASYPGGGSYEQYF